These 8 T cell receptor beta chains were all obtained from the same sample, sequenced in a study of T cell responses to AZD1222 COVID-19 vaccine (dated by TCRdb to 2020 to 2022). In the paper's terms, the time point label means: about 28 days (+/-7) after the second vaccine dose. The library was made by the immunoSEQ multiplex PCR assay. Held by TCRdb, this immuneACCESS table contains in-frame sequences only and omits some clones. Under half of the omission traces to an unresolved V gene where checked; the cause of the rest is unknown. For this sample the table gives approximately 130,000 clones, of which 70% to 90% were detected only once. Of the sample, approximately 2.9% falls within the top ten clones. Source: peripheral blood, taken 28 days after the second AZD1222 dose. These TCRs come from an adult who received the AZD1222 COVID-19 vaccine.

This clone was seen a handful of times. The chain links TRBV7-2 to TRBJ2-3, with TRBD1 matching over 7 bases. CDR3 length: 14 residues. Losses at the gene ends were 5 bases for V and 5 bases for J; bases not matched to a gene: 7. The germline V gene encodes CDR1 SGHTA and CDR2 FQGNSA. As DNA, the CDR3 is TGTGCCAGCAGCATCACAGGGGCGGTAGATACGCAGTATTTT. It yields the protein CASSITGAVDTQYF.

This chain links TRBV6-5 with TRBJ1-4; no reliable D call. V shed 2 bases and J shed 0 bases, with 10 bases lying between them. The CDR3 is 16 residues long. In germline, CDR1 is MNHEY, CDR2 SVGAGI. DNA for the CDR3: TGTGCCAGCAGTTACCGACACAGCTCAACTAATGAAAAACTGTTTTTT. This translates into CASSYRHSSTNEKLFF.

The rearrangement uses TRBV30 and TRBJ2-6; D unclear. The V end lost 3 bases, the J end lost 2 bases, and 11 bases lay between the germline ends. The CDR3 runs to 15 residues. Per the germline V gene, CDR1 is GTSNPN and CDR2 is SVGIG (reference sequence). This CDR3 reads CAWRPARAGANVLTF. CDR3 in DNA: TGTGCCTGGAGGCCGGCCCGAGCTGGGGCCAACGTCCTGACTTTC.

The V call is TRBV3-1 (or the pseudogene TRBV3-2), the J call TRBJ1-6; weak D call: TRBD1 (5 bases). The CDR3 length is 18 residues. The V and J ends lost 4 bases and 10 bases respectively, with 26 bases between them. Germline V CDR1 and CDR2: LGHDT, YNNKEL (reference sequence). CDR3 DNA sequence: TGTGCCAGCAGCCGGAAAGCGGACCGGGACCCCGGCAGGTCACCCCTCCACTTT. Its translation is CASSRKADRDPGRSPLHF.

The chain employs TRBV19 and TRBJ1-3; D is possibly TRBD1 (5 bases). Trimming stripped 4 bases from V and 0 bases from J, with 13 bases between. The V gene's germline CDR1 is LNHDA and CDR2 SQIVND (reference sequence). This CDR3 spans 16 amino acids. CDR3 bases: TGTGCCAGTAGTAACAGACAGAGGAGCTCTGGAAACACCATATATTTT. It translates to CASSNRQRSSGNTIYF.

This rearrangement joins TRBV5-1 to TRBJ2-2; D gene uncertain. This CDR3 comprises 15 residues. Trimming removed 0 bases from V and 6 bases from J, with 12 bases in between. Germline V CDR1 and CDR2: SGHRS, YFSETQ. This CDR3 reads CASSLVENGAGELFF. The CDR3 DNA reads as TGCGCCAGCAGCTTGGTGGAGAATGGAGCCGGGGAGCTGTTTTTT. Full variable domain (rest looked up from reference TRBV5-1 and TRBJ2-2): KAGVTQTPRYLIKTRGQQVTLSCSPISGHRSVSWYQQTPGQGLQFLFEYFSETQRNKGNFPGRFSGRQFSNSRSEMNVSTLELGDSALYLCASSLVENGAGELFFGEGSRLTVL.

The chain links TRBV15 to TRBJ1-1; no clear D gene. The V and J ends lost 8 bases and 0 bases respectively, with 10 bases between them. The germline V gene encodes CDR1 LNHNV and CDR2 YYDKDF (reference sequence). The CDR3 is made up of 13 amino acids. For the CDR3, the DNA is TGTGCCACCGGCAATCAGTTGAACACTGAAGCTTTCTTT. It encodes CATGNQLNTEAFF.

The chain recombines TRBV6-5 with TRBJ1-3, with D possibly being TRBD1 (5 bases). Looked up from germline, CDR1 is MNHEY and CDR2 is SVGAGI. Trimming cost V 5 bases and J 1 base, with 9 bases left between them. The CDR3 is 14 residues long. For the CDR3, the DNA is TGTGCCAGCAGTCTGACAGTTTCTGGAAACACCATATATTTT. Its protein is CASSLTVSGNTIYF.